Below are 11 T cell receptor beta chains sequenced from a single sample in a study of CD8+ T cells in alopecia areata. cDNA prepared by RNA extraction and subsequent reverse transcription served as the template for sequencing. The method was immunoSEQ multiplex PCR; TCRdb's version includes in-frame clones alone and lacks a portion of them. The table records over 150,000 clones, 59% of them present only once. The material sequenced was CD4+ T cells sorted from blood, taken at week 0. These receptors came from a human donor with alopecia areata.

This clone was observed a handful of times. J is TRBJ2-7 and V is TRBV2; possible D gene TRBD1, 5 bases. The germline V and J ends were trimmed by 3 bases and 0 bases, with 9 bases remaining between them. Germline V CDR1 and CDR2: SNHLY, FYNNEI. The CDR3 totals 14 residues. CDR3 amino acids: CASSEQGSSYEQYF. Here the CDR3 DNA reads TGTGCCAGCAGTGAGCAGGGCTCCTCCTACGAGCAGTACTTC.

J is TRBJ2-6 and V is TRBV25-1; D is perhaps TRBD1 or TRBD2 (6 bases each). The V gene's germline CDR1 is MGHDK and CDR2 SYGVNS. This CDR3 is 18 amino acids long. The V gene lost 2 bases and the J gene lost 0 bases, with 14 bases spanning the gap. CDR3: CASSERGTTYSGANVLTF. The CDR3 DNA reads as TGTGCCAGCAGTGAACGGGGGACAACGTACTCTGGGGCCAACGTCCTGACTTTC.

In this sample, this clone turned up a few times. The genes are TRBV7-2 and TRBJ1-5; D not resolved. V lost 5 bases and J lost 4, with 9 bases in between. Germline V CDR1 and CDR2: SGHTA, FQGNSA. This CDR3 comprises 13 residues. As DNA, the CDR3 is TGTGCCAGCAGCGCGGAACATAATCAGCCCCAGCATTTT. Amino acids: CASSAEHNQPQHF.

Only one count was recorded for this clone. The V and J genes are TRBV2 and TRBJ2-5; TRBD2 matches 16 bases. In germline, CDR1 is SNHLY, CDR2 FYNNEI. The CDR3 contains 18 residues. V trimming: 3 bases; J trimming: 0 bases; junction bases outside the gene matches: 4. This chain's CDR3 is CASSDLGLAGGYQETQYF. Here the CDR3 DNA reads TGTGCCAGCAGTGACCTGGGACTAGCGGGGGGGTACCAAGAGACCCAGTACTTC.

The chain employs TRBV11-2 and TRBJ2-4; 9 bases are shared with TRBD1. The CDR3 contains 15 residues. Germline V gene sequence: CDR1 SGHAT, CDR2 FQNNGV. Germline trimming cut 4 bases from V and 7 bases from J; bases unmatched to any gene: 8. The CDR3 protein is CASSSWDREENIQYF. The CDR3, as DNA: TGTGCCAGCAGCTCCTGGGACAGGGAGGAGAACATTCAGTACTTC.

The rearrangement uses TRBV7-2 and TRBJ2-5; D may correspond to TRBD1 or TRBD2 (5 bases each). Germline CDR1 SGHTA, CDR2 FQGNSA. The CDR3 is made up of 13 amino acids. V was cut by 6 bases and J by 7 bases, with 15 bases left in between. CDR3 DNA: TGTGCCAGCAGACTGGGACGGGGATGGACCCAGTACTTC. It specifies CASRLGRGWTQYF.

A few counts support this clone. The rearrangement joins TRBV29-1 to TRBJ2-3; TRBD1 matches 9 bases. Looked up from germline, CDR1 is SQVTM and CDR2 is ANQGSEA. Losses at the gene ends were 6 bases for V and 2 bases for J; bases not matched to a gene: 3. This CDR3 has 13 residues. The CDR3 loop reads CSVGQGSTDTQYF. CDR3 in DNA: TGCAGCGTGGGACAGGGCTCCACAGATACGCAGTATTTT.

CDR3 residues: CASSLGSTGYYGYTF. The CDR3, as DNA: TGTGCCAGCAGCTTAGGTTCTACAGGCTACTATGGCTACACCTTC. V is TRBV7-2 and J is TRBJ1-2; a weak D match, TRBD1 (5 bases). This CDR3 has 15 amino acids. Trimming cost V 1 base and J 3 bases, with 12 bases left between them. CDR1 is SGHTA, CDR2 FQGNSA, per germline.

Details on this clone: The same CDR3 can be traced to other DNA sequences in this sample. The chain couples TRBV30 to TRBJ2-7, with unresolved D. V was clipped by 0 bases and J by 2 bases, with 2 bases between them. CDR3 length equals 11 residues. Per the germline V gene, CDR1 is GTSNPN and CDR2 is SVGIG (reference sequence). The CDR3 coding sequence is TGTGCCTGGAGTGTCGCCTACGAGCAGTACTTC. Its translation: CAWSVAYEQYF.

This sequence joins TRBV7-3 and TRBJ1-1; unclear D gene. Per the germline V gene, CDR1 is SGHTA and CDR2 is FQGTGA. The CDR3 extends over 14 amino acids. The V and J ends lost 3 bases and 0 bases respectively, with 8 bases between them. The CDR3 region has the DNA TGTGCCAGCAGCTTCGGCACGTTGAACACTGAAGCTTTCTTT. This codes for CASSFGTLNTEAFF.

The J gene is TRBJ2-6, the V gene TRBV7-3, with 7 bases matching TRBD1. The germline V gene has CDR1 SGHTA and CDR2 FQGTGA. The CDR3 extends over 17 amino acids. Trimming removed 1 base from V and 0 bases from J; junction bases left unmatched: 3. The CDR3 DNA sequence: TGTGCCAGCAGCTTAAGTGGGACAGCCTCTGGGGCCAACGTCCTGACTTTC. As protein: CASSLSGTASGANVLTF.